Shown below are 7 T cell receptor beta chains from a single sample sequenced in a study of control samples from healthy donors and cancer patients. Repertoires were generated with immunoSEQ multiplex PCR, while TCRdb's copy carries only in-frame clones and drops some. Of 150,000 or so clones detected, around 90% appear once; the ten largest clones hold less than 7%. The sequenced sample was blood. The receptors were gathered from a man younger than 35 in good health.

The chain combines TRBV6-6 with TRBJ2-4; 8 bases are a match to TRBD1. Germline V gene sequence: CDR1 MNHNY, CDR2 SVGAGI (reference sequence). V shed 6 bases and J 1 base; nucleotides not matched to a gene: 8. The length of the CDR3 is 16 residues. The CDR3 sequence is CASSHTGGRAKNIQYF. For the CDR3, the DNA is TGTGCCAGCAGCCACACAGGGGGTAGGGCCAAAAACATTCAGTACTTC.

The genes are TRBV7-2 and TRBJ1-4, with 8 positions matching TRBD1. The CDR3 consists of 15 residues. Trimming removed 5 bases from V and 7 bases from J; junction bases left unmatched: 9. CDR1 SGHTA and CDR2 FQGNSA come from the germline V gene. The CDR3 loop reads CASSPWDRRGEKLFF. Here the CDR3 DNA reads TGTGCCAGCAGCCCTTGGGACAGGAGAGGTGAAAAACTGTTTTTT.

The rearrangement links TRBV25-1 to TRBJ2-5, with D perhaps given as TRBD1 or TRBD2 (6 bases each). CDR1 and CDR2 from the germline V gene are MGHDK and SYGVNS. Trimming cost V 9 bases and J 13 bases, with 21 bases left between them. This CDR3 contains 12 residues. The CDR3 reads CASAGEEDALYF. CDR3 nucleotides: TGTGCCAGTGCAGGGGAGGAGGACGCACTGTACTTC.

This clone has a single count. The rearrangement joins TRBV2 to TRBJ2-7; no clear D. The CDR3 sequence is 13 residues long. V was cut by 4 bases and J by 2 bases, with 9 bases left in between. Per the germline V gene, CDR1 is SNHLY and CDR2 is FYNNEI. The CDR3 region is CASSGGSTYEQYF. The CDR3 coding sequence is TGTGCCAGCAGTGGCGGTAGCACCTACGAGCAGTACTTC.

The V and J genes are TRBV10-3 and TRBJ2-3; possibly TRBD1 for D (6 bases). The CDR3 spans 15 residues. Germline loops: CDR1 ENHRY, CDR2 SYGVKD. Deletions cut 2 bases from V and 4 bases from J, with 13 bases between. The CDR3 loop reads CAISEGQPSADTQYF. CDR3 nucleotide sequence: TGTGCCATCAGTGAGGGACAGCCCTCGGCAGATACGCAGTATTTT.

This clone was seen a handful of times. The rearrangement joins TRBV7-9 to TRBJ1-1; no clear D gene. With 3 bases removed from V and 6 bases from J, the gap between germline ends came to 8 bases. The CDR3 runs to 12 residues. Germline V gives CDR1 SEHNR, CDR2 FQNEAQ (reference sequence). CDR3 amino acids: CASSFVAPEAFF. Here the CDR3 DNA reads TGTGCCAGCAGCTTCGTAGCTCCTGAAGCTTTCTTT.

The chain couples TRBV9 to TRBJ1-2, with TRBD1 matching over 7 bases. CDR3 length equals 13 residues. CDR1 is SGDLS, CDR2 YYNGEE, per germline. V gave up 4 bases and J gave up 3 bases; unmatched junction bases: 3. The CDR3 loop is CASSPGTDYGYTF. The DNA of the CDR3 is TGTGCCAGCAGCCCCGGGACAGACTATGGCTACACCTTC. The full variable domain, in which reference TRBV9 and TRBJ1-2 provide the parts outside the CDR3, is DSGVTQTPKHLITATGQRVTLRCSPRSGDLSVYWYQQSLDQGLQFLIQYYNGEERAKGNILERFSAQQFPDLHSELNLSSLELGDSALYFCASSPGTDYGYTFGSGTRLTVV.